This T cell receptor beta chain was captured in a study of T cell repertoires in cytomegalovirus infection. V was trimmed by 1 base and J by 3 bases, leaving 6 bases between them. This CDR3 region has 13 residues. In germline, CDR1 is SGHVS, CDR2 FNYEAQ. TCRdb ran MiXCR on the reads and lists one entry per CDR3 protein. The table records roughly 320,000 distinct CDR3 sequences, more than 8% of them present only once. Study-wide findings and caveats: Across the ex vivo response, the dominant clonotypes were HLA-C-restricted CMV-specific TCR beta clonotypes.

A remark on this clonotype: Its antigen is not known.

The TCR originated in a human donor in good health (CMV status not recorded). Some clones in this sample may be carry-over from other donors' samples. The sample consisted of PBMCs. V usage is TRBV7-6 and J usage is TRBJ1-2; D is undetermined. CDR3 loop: CASSLDSHYGYTF. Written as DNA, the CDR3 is TGTGCCAGCAGCTTAGACAGCCACTATGGCTACACCTTC. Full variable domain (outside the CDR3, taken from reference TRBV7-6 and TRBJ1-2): GAGVSQSPRYKVTKRGQDVALRCDPISGHVSLYWYRQALGQGPEFLTYFNYEAQQDKSGLPNDRFSAERPEGSISTLTIQRTEQRDSAMYRCASSLDSHYGYTFGSGTRLTVV.